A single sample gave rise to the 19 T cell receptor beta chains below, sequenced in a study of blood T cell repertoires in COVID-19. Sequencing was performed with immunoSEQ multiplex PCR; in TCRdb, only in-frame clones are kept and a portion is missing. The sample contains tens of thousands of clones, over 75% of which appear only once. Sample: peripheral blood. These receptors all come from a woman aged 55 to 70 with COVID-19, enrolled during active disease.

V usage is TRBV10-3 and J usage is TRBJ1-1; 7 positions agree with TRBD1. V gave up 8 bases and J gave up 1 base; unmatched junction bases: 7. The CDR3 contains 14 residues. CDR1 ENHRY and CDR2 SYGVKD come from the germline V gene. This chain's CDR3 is CAISPPGGNTEAFF. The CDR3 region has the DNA TGTGCCATCTCTCCTCCAGGGGGGAACACTGAAGCTTTCTTT.

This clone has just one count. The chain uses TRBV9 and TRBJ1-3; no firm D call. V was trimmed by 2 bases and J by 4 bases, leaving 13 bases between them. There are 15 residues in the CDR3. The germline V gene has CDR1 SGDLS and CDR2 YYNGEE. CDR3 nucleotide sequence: TGTGCCAGCAGCGTCGGTATGACTGGCGGAAACACCATATATTTT. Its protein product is CASSVGMTGGNTIYF.

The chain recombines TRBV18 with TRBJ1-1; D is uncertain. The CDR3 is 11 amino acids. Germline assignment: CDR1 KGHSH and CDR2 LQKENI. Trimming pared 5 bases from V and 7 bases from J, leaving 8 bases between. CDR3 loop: CASSIQIEAFF. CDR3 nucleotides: TGTGCCAGCTCAATACAGATTGAAGCTTTCTTT.

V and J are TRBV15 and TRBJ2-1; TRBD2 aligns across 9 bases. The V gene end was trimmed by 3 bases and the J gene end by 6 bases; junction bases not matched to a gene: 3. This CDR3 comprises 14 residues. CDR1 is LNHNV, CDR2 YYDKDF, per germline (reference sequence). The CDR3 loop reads CATSRGLAPNEQFF. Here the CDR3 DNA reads TGTGCCACCAGCAGGGGACTAGCCCCCAATGAGCAGTTCTTC.

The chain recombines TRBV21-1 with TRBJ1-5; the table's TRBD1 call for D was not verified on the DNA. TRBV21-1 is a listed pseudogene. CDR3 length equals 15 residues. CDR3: CASRHPGRGDQPQHF. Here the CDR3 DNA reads TGTGCCAGCAGGCATCCGGGCAGGGGTGATCAGCCCCAGCATTTT.

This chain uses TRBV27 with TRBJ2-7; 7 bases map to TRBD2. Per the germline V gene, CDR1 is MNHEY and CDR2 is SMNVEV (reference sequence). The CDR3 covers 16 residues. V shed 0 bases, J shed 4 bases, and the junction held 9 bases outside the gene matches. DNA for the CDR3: TGTGCCAGCAGTTTATCAGCCGGGGGAGGGCTATACGAGCAGTACTTC. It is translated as CASSLSAGGGLYEQYF.

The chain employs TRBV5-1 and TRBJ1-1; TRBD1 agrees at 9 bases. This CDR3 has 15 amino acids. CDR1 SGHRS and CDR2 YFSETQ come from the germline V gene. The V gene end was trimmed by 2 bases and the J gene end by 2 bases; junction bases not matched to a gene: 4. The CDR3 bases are TGCGCCAGCAGCTTACAGGGGGCTCGAAACACTGAAGCTTTCTTT. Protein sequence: CASSLQGARNTEAFF. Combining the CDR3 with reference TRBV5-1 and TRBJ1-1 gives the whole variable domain KAGVTQTPRYLIKTRGQQVTLSCSPISGHRSVSWYQQTPGQGLQFLFEYFSETQRNKGNFPGRFSGRQFSNSRSEMNVSTLELGDSALYLCASSLQGARNTEAFFGQGTRLTVV.

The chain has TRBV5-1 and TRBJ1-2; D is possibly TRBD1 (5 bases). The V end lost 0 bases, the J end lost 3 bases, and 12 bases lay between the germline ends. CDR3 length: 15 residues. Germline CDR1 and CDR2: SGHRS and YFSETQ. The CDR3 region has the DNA TGCGCCAGCAGCTTGGTACTCCCGGGGGACTATGGCTACACCTTC. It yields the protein CASSLVLPGDYGYTF.

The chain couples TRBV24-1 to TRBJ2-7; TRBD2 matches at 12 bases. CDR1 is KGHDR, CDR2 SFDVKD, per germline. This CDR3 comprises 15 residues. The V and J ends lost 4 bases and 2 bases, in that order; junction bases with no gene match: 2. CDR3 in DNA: TGTGCCACCAGTGACCGACTAGCGGGAGCCTACGAGCAGTACTTC. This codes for CATSDRLAGAYEQYF.

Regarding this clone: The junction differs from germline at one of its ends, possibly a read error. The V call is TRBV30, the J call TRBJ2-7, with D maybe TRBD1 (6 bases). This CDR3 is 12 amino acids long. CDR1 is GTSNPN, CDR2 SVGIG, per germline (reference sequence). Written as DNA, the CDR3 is TGTGCCTGCAGTGTTCAGGGGTACGAGCAGTACTTC. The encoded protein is CACSVQGYEQYF.

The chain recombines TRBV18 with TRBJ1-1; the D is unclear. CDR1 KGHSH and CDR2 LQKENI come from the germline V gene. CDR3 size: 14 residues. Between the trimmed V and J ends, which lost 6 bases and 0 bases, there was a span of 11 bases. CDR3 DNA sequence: TGTGCCAGCTCCCACGAGAGGGTGAACACTGAAGCTTTCTTT. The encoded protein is CASSHERVNTEAFF.

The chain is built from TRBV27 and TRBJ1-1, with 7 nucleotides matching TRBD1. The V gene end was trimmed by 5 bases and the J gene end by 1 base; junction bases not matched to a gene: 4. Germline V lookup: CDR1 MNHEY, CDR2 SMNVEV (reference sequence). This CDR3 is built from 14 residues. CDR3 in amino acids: CASSPQGSNTEAFF. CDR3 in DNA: TGTGCCAGCAGTCCACAGGGGTCGAACACTGAAGCTTTCTTT.

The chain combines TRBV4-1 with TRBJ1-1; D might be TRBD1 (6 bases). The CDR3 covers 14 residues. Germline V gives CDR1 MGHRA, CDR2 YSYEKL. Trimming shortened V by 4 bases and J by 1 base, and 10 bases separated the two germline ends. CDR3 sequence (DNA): TGCGCCAGCAGCCCGCAGGGGAGGAACACTGAAGCTTTCTTT. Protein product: CASSPQGRNTEAFF.

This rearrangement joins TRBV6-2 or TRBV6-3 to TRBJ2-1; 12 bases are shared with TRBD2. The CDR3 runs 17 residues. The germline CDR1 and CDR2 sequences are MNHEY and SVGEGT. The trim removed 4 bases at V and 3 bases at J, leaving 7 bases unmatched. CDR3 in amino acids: CASSFMTSGSVYNEQFF. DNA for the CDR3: TGTGCCAGCAGTTTTATGACTAGCGGGAGTGTCTACAATGAGCAGTTCTTC.

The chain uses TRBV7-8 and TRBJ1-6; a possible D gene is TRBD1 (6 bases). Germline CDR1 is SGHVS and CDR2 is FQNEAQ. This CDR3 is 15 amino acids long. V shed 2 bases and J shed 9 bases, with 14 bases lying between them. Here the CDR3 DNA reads TGTGCCAGCAGCTTACAGGGGACCTTTATTTCACCCCTCCACTTT. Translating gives CASSLQGTFISPLHF. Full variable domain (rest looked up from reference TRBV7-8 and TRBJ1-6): GAGVSQSPRYKVAKRGQDVALRCDPISGHVSLFWYQQALGQGPEFLTYFQNEAQLDKSGLPSDRFFAERPEGSVSTLKIQRTQQEDSAVYLCASSLQGTFISPLHFGNGTRLTVT.

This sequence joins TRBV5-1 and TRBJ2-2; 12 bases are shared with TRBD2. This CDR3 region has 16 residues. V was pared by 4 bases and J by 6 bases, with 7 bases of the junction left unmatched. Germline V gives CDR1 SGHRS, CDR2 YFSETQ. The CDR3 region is CASSRLAGDGPGELFF. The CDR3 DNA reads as TGCGCCAGCAGCCGACTAGCGGGAGATGGGCCCGGGGAGCTGTTTTTT.

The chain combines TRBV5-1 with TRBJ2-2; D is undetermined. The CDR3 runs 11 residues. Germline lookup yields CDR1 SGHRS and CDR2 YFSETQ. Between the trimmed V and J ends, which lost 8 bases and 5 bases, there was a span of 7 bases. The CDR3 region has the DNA TGCGCCAGTACCGAGACCGGGGAGCTGTTTTTT. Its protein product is CASTETGELFF.

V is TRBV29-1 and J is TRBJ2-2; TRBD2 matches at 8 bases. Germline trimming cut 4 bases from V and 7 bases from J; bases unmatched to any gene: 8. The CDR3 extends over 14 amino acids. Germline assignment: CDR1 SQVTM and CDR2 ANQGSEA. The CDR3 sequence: CSVGGRRSGGELFF. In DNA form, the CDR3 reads TGCAGCGTTGGCGGGAGGAGGAGTGGCGGGGAGCTGTTTTTT.

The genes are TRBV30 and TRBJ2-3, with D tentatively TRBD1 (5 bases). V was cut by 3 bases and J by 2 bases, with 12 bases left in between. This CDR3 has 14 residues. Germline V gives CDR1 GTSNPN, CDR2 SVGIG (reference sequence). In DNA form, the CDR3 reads TGTGCCTGGAGCTCAGGGATGATCACAGATACGCAGTATTTT. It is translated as CAWSSGMITDTQYF. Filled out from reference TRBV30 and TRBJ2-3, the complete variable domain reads SQTIHQWPATLVQPVGSPLSLECTVEGTSNPNLYWYRQAAGRGLQLLFYSVGIGQISSEVPQNLSASRPQDRQFILSSKKLLLSDSGFYLCAWSSGMITDTQYFGPGTRLTVL.